This TCR beta chain was documented in a study of blood T cells in healthy people across ages. Study outcomes and limitations: Per million T cells, the diversity of TCR beta decreased roughly linearly as age advanced.

The V and J ends lost 3 bases and 6 bases respectively, with 19 bases between them. The CDR3 extends over 16 amino acids. This clonotype was seen just once. Its antigen is undetermined. With a J-beta primer mix and a sample-barcoded 5' primer, a second PCR ran about 7 to 12 cycles. TCRdb reprocessed the 5' RACE reads via MiXCR and lists one record per CDR3 protein. The data hold some 670,000 distinct CDR3 sequences, with around 50% observed a single time. The chain combines TRBV12-3 or TRBV12-4 with TRBJ2-3; no definite D call. The sequence was collected from a woman of 80 years or more in good health. The sample taken for sequencing was blood. CDR3 nucleotide sequence: TGTGCCAGCAGTTTGGGATCATTATCGCGACGGGATACGCAGTATTTT. It encodes CASSLGSLSRRDTQYF.